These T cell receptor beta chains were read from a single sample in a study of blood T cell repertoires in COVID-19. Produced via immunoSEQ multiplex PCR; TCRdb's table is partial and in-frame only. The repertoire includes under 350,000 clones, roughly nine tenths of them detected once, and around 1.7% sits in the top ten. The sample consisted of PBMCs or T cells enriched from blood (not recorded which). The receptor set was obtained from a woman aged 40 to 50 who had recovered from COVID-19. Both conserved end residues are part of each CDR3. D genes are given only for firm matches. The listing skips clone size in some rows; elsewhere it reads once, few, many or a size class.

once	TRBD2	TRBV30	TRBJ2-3	CAQSAGETDTQYF	TGTGCCCAATCAGCGGGGGAAACAGATACGCAGTATTTT
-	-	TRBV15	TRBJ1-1	CATSRVRTEAFF	TGTGCCACCAGCAGAGTTCGCACTGAAGCTTTCTTT
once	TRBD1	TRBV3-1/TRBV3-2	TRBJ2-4	CASRGDSKNIQYF	TGTGCCAGCCGAGGGGACAGCAAAAACATTCAGTACTTC
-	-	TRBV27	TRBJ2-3	CASTLRGPPSSTDTQYF	TGTGCCAGCACCTTGCGCGGGCCGCCTTCTAGCACAGATACGCAGTATTTT
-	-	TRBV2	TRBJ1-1	CASSLTQVAEAFF	TGTGCCAGCAGCCTAACCCAAGTAGCTGAAGCTTTCTTT
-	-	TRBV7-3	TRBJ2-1	CASSLTSYNEQFF	TGTGCCAGCAGCTTAACCAGTTACAATGAGCAGTTCTTC
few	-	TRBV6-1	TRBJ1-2	CASSEIGGNYGYTF	TGTGCCAGCAGTGAAATCGGAGGGAACTATGGCTACACCTTC
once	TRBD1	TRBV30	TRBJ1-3	CAWRPKAGTGALNTIYF	TGTGCCTGGAGGCCGAAAGCCGGGACAGGGGCCTTAAACACCATATATTTT
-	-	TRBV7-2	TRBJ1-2	CASSFGSMGEGGYTF	TGTGCCAGCAGCTTTGGGTCGATGGGGGAGGGTGGCTACACCTTC
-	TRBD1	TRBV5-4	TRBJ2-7	CASSSRTGAYEQYF	TGTGCCAGCAGCTCCAGGACAGGGGCCTACGAGCAGTACTTC
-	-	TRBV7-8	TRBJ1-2	CASSVQGRGFYGYTF	TGTGCCAGCAGCGTACAGGGTAGGGGTTTCTATGGCTACACCTTC
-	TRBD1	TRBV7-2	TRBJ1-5	CASSEMDRPNQPQHF	TGTGCCAGCAGCGAGATGGACAGGCCGAATCAGCCCCAGCATTTT
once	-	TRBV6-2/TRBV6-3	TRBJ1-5	CASSYSGGEPQHF	TGTGCCAGCAGTTACTCGGGGGGGGAGCCCCAGCATTTT
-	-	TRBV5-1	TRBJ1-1	CASSLALSPTEAFF	TGCGCCAGCAGCTTGGCCTTGTCCCCCACTGAAGCTTTCTTT
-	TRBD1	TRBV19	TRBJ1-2	CASSMGDRRYYGYTF	TGTGCCAGTAGTATGGGGGACAGGAGGTACTATGGCTACACCTTC
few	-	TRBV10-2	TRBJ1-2	CASKDPGHPAPGGYTF	TGCGCCAGCAAGGATCCGGGACACCCTGCCCCGGGTGGCTACACCTTC
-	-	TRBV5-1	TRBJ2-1	CASSLEGDSYNEQFF	TGCGCCAGCAGCTTGGAAGGGGACTCCTACAATGAGCAGTTCTTC
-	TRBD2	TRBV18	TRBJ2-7	CASSPGGSYEQYF	TGTGCCAGCTCACCAGGCGGGAGCTACGAGCAGTACTTC
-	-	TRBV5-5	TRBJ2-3	CASSLASNTDTQYF	TGTGCCAGCAGCTTGGCTTCTAACACAGATACGCAGTATTTT
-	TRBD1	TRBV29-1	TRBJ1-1	CSVEVRQGFTEAFF	TGCAGCGTTGAAGTCCGACAGGGTTTCACTGAAGCTTTCTTT
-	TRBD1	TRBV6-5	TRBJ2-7	CASSIQGASYEQYF	TGTGCCAGCAGCATACAGGGGGCCTCCTACGAGCAGTACTTC
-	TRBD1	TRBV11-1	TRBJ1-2	CASSSRTGEYNGYTF	TGTGCCAGCAGCTCGCGGACAGGGGAATATAATGGCTACACCTTC
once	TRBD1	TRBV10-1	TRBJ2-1	CASSPGQLDEQFF	TGCGCCAGCAGTCCGGGACAGCTAGATGAGCAGTTCTTC
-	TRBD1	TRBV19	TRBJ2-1	CASQKRTGNDEQFF	TGTGCCAGTCAGAAGCGGACAGGAAACGATGAGCAGTTCTTC